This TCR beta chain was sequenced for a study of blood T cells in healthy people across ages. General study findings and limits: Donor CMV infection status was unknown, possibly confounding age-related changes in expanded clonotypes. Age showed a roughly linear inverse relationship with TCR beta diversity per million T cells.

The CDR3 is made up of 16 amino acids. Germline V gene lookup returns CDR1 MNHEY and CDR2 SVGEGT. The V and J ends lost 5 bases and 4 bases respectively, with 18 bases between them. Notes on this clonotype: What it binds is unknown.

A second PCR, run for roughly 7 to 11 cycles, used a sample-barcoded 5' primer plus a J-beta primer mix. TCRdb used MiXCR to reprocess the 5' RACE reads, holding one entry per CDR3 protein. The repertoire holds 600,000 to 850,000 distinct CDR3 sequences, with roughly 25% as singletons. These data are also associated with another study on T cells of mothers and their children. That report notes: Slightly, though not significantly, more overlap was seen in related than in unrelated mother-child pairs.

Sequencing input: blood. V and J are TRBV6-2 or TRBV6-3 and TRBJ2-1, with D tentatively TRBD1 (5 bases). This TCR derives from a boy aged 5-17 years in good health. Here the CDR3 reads CASSRSREIGYNEQFF. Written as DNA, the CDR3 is TGTGCCAGCAGTCGTAGCAGGGAAATCGGGTACAATGAGCAGTTCTTC.